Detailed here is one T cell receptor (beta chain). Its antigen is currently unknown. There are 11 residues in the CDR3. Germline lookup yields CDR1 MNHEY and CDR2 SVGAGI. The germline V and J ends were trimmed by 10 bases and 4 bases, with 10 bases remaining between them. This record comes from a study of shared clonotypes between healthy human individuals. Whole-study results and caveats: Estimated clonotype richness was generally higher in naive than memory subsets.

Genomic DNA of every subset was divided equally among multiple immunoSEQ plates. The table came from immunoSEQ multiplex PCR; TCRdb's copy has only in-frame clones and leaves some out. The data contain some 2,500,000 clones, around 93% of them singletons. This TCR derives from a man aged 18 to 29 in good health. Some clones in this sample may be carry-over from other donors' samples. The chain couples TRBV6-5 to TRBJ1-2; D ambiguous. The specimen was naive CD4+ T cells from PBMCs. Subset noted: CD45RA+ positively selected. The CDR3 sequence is CATGQFYGYTF. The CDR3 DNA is TGTGCCACGGGCCAGTTCTATGGCTACACCTTC.